This T cell receptor (beta chain) was recorded in a study of tumor and adjacent non-tumor tissue in lung cancer. Points on this clonotype: The conserved closing phenylalanine or tryptophan is absent in this CDR3, likely reflecting a read error.

The V end was cut by 5 bases, the J end by 2 bases, with 16 bases between. The CDR3 runs to 17 residues. The template was RNA from unsorted bulk tissue. This non-tumor lung sample came from over 3 cm beyond the tumor edge. The library came from three nested PCR rounds adapted from ARM-PCR protocols. TCRdb ran MiXCR on the multiplex PCR reads and lists one entry per CDR3 protein. The sample lists roughly 120,000 distinct CDR3 sequences, about 61% occurring once. This clonotype was sampled from a man aged 60-69 years with non-small cell lung cancer. Sequenced input: distant non-tumor lung tissue. The chain couples TRBV12-3 or TRBV12-4 to TRBJ2-6; the D gene is possibly TRBD2 (6 bases). The CDR3 DNA sequence: TGTGCCAGCAGTCCTGGGACTTCTGTCACTGGGGCCAACGTCCTGACTACC. Protein: CASSPGTSVTGANVLTT.